This T cell receptor (beta chain) was identified during a study of early T cells in non-severe SARS-CoV-2 infection. Study-wide context: Unsorted whole-blood RNA was sequenced in bulk, leaving chains unpaired.

The CDR3 loop spans 13 amino acids. In germline, CDR1 is MNHEY, CDR2 SVGAGI. Germline trimming cut 5 bases from V and 8 bases from J; bases unmatched to any gene: 5. The TCR library protocol was used to attach unique molecular identifiers. These identifiers were attached to individual cDNA molecules. TCRdb ran MiXCR on the 5' RACE reads and lists one entry per CDR3 protein. The top ten clones hold approximately 7.2% of a sample with about 34,000 distinct CDR3 sequences, about 6.5% of them seen once. Regarding the study as a whole: VDJdb matches were skewed toward anti-spike CD8 T cell responses.

This clonotype was picked up many times. Its specificity is not known. The V and J genes are TRBV6-5 and TRBJ2-1; 8 bases match TRBD1. The sample consisted of whole blood. The TCR was taken from an adult who was a healthcare worker with PCR-confirmed SARS-CoV-2 infection or an uninfected control (not recorded which). This chain's CDR3 is CASSPQGGDEQFF. The CDR3 region has the DNA TGTGCCAGCAGTCCACAGGGGGGAGATGAGCAGTTCTTC.